The entry below gives a single TCR beta chain sequence along with its context. Data came from immunoSEQ multiplex PCR; TCRdb stores just in-frame clones and leaves some out. The repertoire consists of some 90,000 clones, with more than 80% occurring once and the leading ten covering roughly 1.5%. Trimming took 7 bases from V and 4 from J; bases not matched to a gene: 8. CDR3 length equals 14 residues. Germline V gene data show CDR1 as MDHEN and CDR2 as SYDVKM. This sample stems from a study of T cells after somatic rescue of genetic block. V is TRBV28 and J is TRBJ1-1; 8 bases line up with TRBD1. The sequenced sample consisted of peripheral blood mononuclear cells (PBMCs). The sequence was obtained from a woman aged 18-29 years. The CDR3 spells CASKPYRGSTEAFF. CDR3 coding DNA: TGTGCCAGCAAACCATACAGGGGGAGCACTGAAGCTTTCTTT.